These 23 T cell receptor beta chains share one sample of origin, sequenced in a study of metastatic and nonmetastatic thyroid tumors. Thyroid surgery was performed in patients who had received no treatment beforehand. MiXCR re-clonotyped the PCR reads for TCRdb. The sample includes tens of thousands of clones, approximately 24% seen only once; the top ten take around 3.6%. Sequencing input: blood. These receptors all come from a male donor with papillary thyroid cancer or a benign thyroid nodule (not recorded which). Some clones in this sample may be carry-over from other donors' samples.

This clone was seen many times. The J gene is TRBJ2-4, the V gene TRBV30; possibly TRBD2 for D (6 bases). The CDR3 has 13 residues. Per the germline V gene, CDR1 is GTSNPN and CDR2 is SVGIG (reference sequence). Trimming left V 2 bases short and J 6 bases short, with 11 bases between. CDR3 sequence reads: CAWSRRGVNIQYF. The CDR3 nucleotides read TGTGCCTGGAGTAGGAGGGGTGTAAACATTCAGTACTTC.

This clone was counted at least ten times. The genes are TRBV12-3 or TRBV12-4 and TRBJ1-3, with D unresolved. The CDR3 is 14 residues long. V lost 1 base, J lost 3 bases, and 7 bases lay in between. This CDR3 is CASSLDRFGNTIYF. As DNA, the CDR3 is TGTGCCAGCAGTTTAGACAGATTTGGAAACACCATATATTTT.

V is TRBV7-9 and J is TRBJ2-1; unclear D gene. The CDR3 is 13 amino acids. V was clipped by 2 bases and J by 5 bases, with 7 bases between them. The V gene's germline CDR1 is SEHNR and CDR2 FQNEAQ (reference sequence). Written as DNA, the CDR3 is TGTGCCAGCAGCTTAATGGCAGACAATGAGCAGTTCTTC. This codes for CASSLMADNEQFF. The full variable domain, with the rest looked up from reference TRBV7-9 and TRBJ2-1, is DTGVSQNPRHKITKRGQNVTFRCDPISEHNRLYWYRQTLGQGPEFLTYFQNEAQLEKSRLLSDRFSAERPKGSFSTLEIQRTEQGDSAMYLCASSLMADNEQFFGPGTRLTVL.

This clone was found many times. The chain has TRBV2 and TRBJ2-7; tentatively, D is TRBD2 (6 bases). CDR3 length: 15 amino acids. Trimming cost V 7 bases and J 0 bases, with 16 bases left between them. Germline V CDR1 and CDR2: SNHLY, FYNNEI. CDR3 residues: CASTDSSANSYEQYF. CDR3 coding DNA: TGTGCCAGCACAGATTCTAGCGCGAACTCCTACGAGCAGTACTTC.

This clone was seen repeatedly, ten times or more. This CDR3 reads CASSLVGQGYEQYF. The CDR3 bases are TGTGCCAGCAGCTTAGTGGGACAGGGCTACGAGCAGTACTTC. V usage is TRBV7-9 and J usage is TRBJ2-7; 9 bases line up with TRBD1. With V trimmed by 1 base and J by 3 bases, 1 base remained unmatched. The V gene's germline CDR1 is SEHNR and CDR2 FQNEAQ (reference sequence). The length of the CDR3 is 14 residues.

The sample holds one count of this clone. An end of the junction differs from the germline gene, which may be a read error. The genes are TRBV4-1 and TRBJ1-1, with TRBD1 matching over 9 bases. This CDR3 is 16 amino acids long. In germline, CDR1 is MGHRA, CDR2 YSYEKL. The CDR3 reads CASSLDRGRMNNEAFF. CDR3 nucleotide sequence: TGCGCCAGCAGCCTAGACAGGGGGAGGATGAACAATGAAGCTTTCTTT.

This chain connects TRBV20-1 to TRBJ2-3; D might be TRBD1 (5 bases). Germline values: CDR1 DFQATT, CDR2 SNEGSKA (reference sequence). This CDR3 comprises 16 residues. Between the trimmed V and J ends, which lost 2 bases and 0 bases, there was a span of 15 bases. The CDR3 DNA is TGCAGTGCTAGATCCCGGACGCAGGGAAGCACAGATACGCAGTATTTT. Translated: CSARSRTQGSTDTQYF.

This clone was recorded at least ten times. The chain carries TRBV19 and TRBJ1-5; D might be TRBD1 (5 bases). With 4 bases removed from V and 2 bases from J, the gap between germline ends came to 6 bases. Germline lookup yields CDR1 LNHDA and CDR2 SQIVND (reference sequence). The CDR3 length is 13 residues. The CDR3 bases are TGTGCCAGTAGTACAGGGCGCAATCAGCCCCAGCATTTT. The encoded protein is CASSTGRNQPQHF.

This clone has ten or more counts. The chain combines TRBV6-2 or TRBV6-3 with TRBJ2-5; 11 bases match TRBD1. The germline V gene encodes CDR1 MNHEY and CDR2 SVGEGT. With 4 bases clipped from V and 4 bases from J, the junction kept 2 bases outside the gene matches. This CDR3 comprises 14 residues. The CDR3 nucleotides read TGTGCCAGCAGTTGGGGACAGGGGGGAGAGACCCAGTACTTC. As protein: CASSWGQGGETQYF.

This clone is termed medium-sized (0.01 to 0.1%). For the CDR3, the DNA is TGTGCCTGGACTGGCGGGCCCTATGGCTACACCTTC. Residues: CAWTGGPYGYTF. The rearrangement uses TRBV30 and TRBJ1-2; D is ambiguous. Germline lookup yields CDR1 GTSNPN and CDR2 SVGIG (reference sequence). The ends were cut back, 4 bases at V and 4 bases at J, with 10 bases in the middle. CDR3 length: 12 residues.

This clone was seen ten or more times. The chain recombines TRBV27 with TRBJ2-7; perhaps TRBD2 as D (6 bases). This CDR3 has 14 amino acids. Germline V gene sequence: CDR1 MNHEY, CDR2 SMNVEV (reference sequence). Trimming pared 5 bases from V and 6 bases from J, leaving 17 bases between. The CDR3 protein is CASSGPGGPGEQYF. CDR3 DNA sequence: TGTGCCAGCAGTGGTCCAGGAGGGCCGGGCGAGCAGTACTTC.

The V gene is TRBV27, the J gene TRBJ1-2; D is undetermined. Trimming removed 1 base at V and 8 bases at J, with 20 bases between. This CDR3 spans 16 amino acids. Germline V gene data show CDR1 as MNHEY and CDR2 as SMNVEV (reference sequence). The CDR3 DNA follows: TGTGCCAGCAGTTTATATTCCCCAGAAGATCTAGGAGGCTACACCTTC. Its translation: CASSLYSPEDLGGYTF.

This clone was observed many times. The V and J genes are TRBV20-1 and TRBJ2-3, with 8 bases that match TRBD2. Germline CDR1 reads DFQATT; CDR2 reads SNEGSKA (reference sequence). Unmatched junction bases numbered 5, after V lost 5 bases and J lost 1 base. This CDR3 is built from 14 residues. The CDR3: CSADSGKGTDTQYF. Here the CDR3 DNA reads TGCAGTGCTGATAGCGGGAAGGGCACAGATACGCAGTATTTT.

There are many counts of this clone. The genes are TRBV14 and TRBJ1-2; 7 nucleotides match TRBD1. V lost 1 base to trimming and J lost 7 bases; unmatched junction nucleotides: 6. The CDR3 runs to 14 residues. Looked up from germline, CDR1 is SGHDN and CDR2 is FVKESK. CDR3 region: CASSQGRDSRGYTF. The CDR3 region has the DNA TGTGCCAGCAGCCAAGGAAGGGACAGCCGTGGCTACACCTTC. Filled out from reference TRBV14 and TRBJ1-2, the complete variable domain reads EAGVTQFPSHSVIEKGQTVTLRCDPISGHDNLYWYRRVMGKEIKFLLHFVKESKQDESGMPNNRFLAERTGGTYSTLKVQPAELEDSGVYFCASSQGRDSRGYTFGSGTRLTVV.

This clone occurred many times. This chain links TRBV20-1 with TRBJ2-5; D ambiguous. Germline assignment: CDR1 DFQATT and CDR2 SNEGSKA (reference sequence). CDR3 size: 10 residues. Between the trimmed V and J ends, which lost 1 base and 4 bases, there was a span of 1 base. The CDR3 DNA reads as TGCAGTGCTAGAGCAGAGACCCAGTACTTC. Its protein product is CSARAETQYF.

This clone has only a few counts. A read error may produce the germline difference seen at one junction end. The V gene is TRBV5-4, the J gene TRBJ1-1, with unresolved D. CDR1 is SGHNT and CDR2 is YYREEE in the germline V gene (reference sequence). The CDR3 is 15 amino acids. The DNA of the CDR3 is TGTGCCAGCAGATTGGACGGCACAGCAAACACTGAAGCTTTCTTT. The encoded protein is CASRLDGTANTEAFF.

This clone occurred many times. The gene calls are TRBV5-4 and TRBJ2-3; D not resolved. The germline V gene encodes CDR1 SGHNT and CDR2 YYREEE (reference sequence). The CDR3 consists of 11 residues. V shed 6 bases and J shed 6 bases, with 8 bases lying between them. For the CDR3, the DNA is TGTGCCAGCACAGAAGGCGATACGCAGTATTTT. It is translated as CASTEGDTQYF.

The chain couples TRBV11-2 to TRBJ2-3, with D possibly matching TRBD2 (6 bases). Germline V lookup: CDR1 SGHAT, CDR2 FQNNGV. This CDR3 spans 16 amino acids. The germline V and J ends were trimmed by 0 bases and 1 base, with 11 bases remaining between them. Written as DNA, the CDR3 is TGTGCCAGCAGCTTAGATTGGCGGGGTTGCACAGATACGCAGTATTTT. Translating it yields CASSLDWRGCTDTQYF.

The chain joins TRBV6-2 or TRBV6-3 to TRBJ2-3; 11 nucleotides agree with TRBD2. With V trimmed by 6 bases and J by 3 bases, 11 bases remained unmatched. Germline CDR1 and CDR2: MNHEY and SVGEGT. The CDR3 length is 17 residues. The DNA of the CDR3 is TGTGCCAGCAGCGGGGAATTGACTAGCGGGGAGACAGATACGCAGTATTTT. This encodes CASSGELTSGETDTQYF.

In this sample, this clone turned up many times. The rearrangement links TRBV28 to TRBJ1-5; D gene uncertain. The CDR3 has 16 residues. The V and J ends lost 0 bases and 1 base respectively, with 10 bases between them. Looked up from germline, CDR1 is MDHEN and CDR2 is SYDVKM. The CDR3 is CASSLWRDGSNQPQHF. CDR3 DNA sequence: TGTGCCAGCAGTTTATGGAGGGATGGAAGCAATCAGCCCCAGCATTTT.

Details on this clone: At one end the junction does not follow the germline gene, possibly because of a read error. The chain carries TRBV30 and TRBJ2-2; D is possibly TRBD1 (6 bases). This CDR3 is 12 amino acids long. Germline assignment: CDR1 GTSNPN and CDR2 SVGIG (reference sequence). The CDR3 DNA is TGTGCCTGGCGGACAGTAACCGGTGAGCTGTTTTTT. It specifies CAWRTVTGELFF. The entire variable domain, with the rest obtained from reference TRBV30 and TRBJ2-2, is as follows: SQTIHQWPATLVQPVGSPLSLECTVEGTSNPNLYWYRQAAGRGLQLLFYSVGIGQISSEVPQNLSASRPQDRQFILSSKKLLLSDSGFYLCAWRTVTGELFFGEGSRLTVL.

This clone has ten or more counts. The chain joins TRBV18 to TRBJ1-2; the D is unclear. Germline values: CDR1 KGHSH, CDR2 LQKENI. V lost 2 bases and J 0 bases, leaving 10 bases between the germline ends. The CDR3 has 15 amino acids. Here the CDR3 reads CASSPVNRPNYGYTF. Written as DNA, the CDR3 is TGTGCCAGCTCACCAGTAAACCGACCTAACTATGGCTACACCTTC.

As regards this clone: Other DNA sequences in the sample encode the same CDR3. The genes are TRBV7-9 and TRBJ1-1; weak D call: TRBD1 (5 bases). V was clipped by 5 bases and J by 0 bases, with 7 bases between them. Germline assignment: CDR1 SEHNR and CDR2 FQNEAQ (reference sequence). This CDR3 is built from 13 residues. CDR3 coding DNA: TGTGCCAGCAGCCTGGACATGAACACTGAAGCTTTCTTT. This sequence encodes CASSLDMNTEAFF.